The 18 T cell receptor beta chains presented below share a single source sample, sequenced in a study of blood T cell repertoires in COVID-19. Profiled with immunoSEQ multiplex PCR; TCRdb holds only in-frame clones, not every one. The sample carries 130,000 or so clones, about 83% recorded once. The material sequenced was peripheral blood. The receptors were gathered from a man aged 45-65 years with acute or convalescent COVID-19.

This rearrangement joins TRBV3-1 (or the pseudogene TRBV3-2) to TRBJ1-1, with TRBD1 matching 8 bases. J was trimmed by 2 bases and V by 3 bases; bases with no gene match: 5. This CDR3 has 15 amino acids. Germline V gives CDR1 LGHDT, CDR2 YNNKEL (reference sequence). CDR3 in DNA: TGTGCCAGCAGCCACGCCGGACAGGGCAACACTGAAGCTTTCTTT. It is translated as CASSHAGQGNTEAFF.

This clone was seen only once. The chain links TRBV9 to TRBJ2-3, with D possibly being TRBD1 (6 bases). Germline CDR1 is SGDLS and CDR2 is YYNGEE. The CDR3 has 14 residues. The germline V and J ends were trimmed by 4 bases and 3 bases, with 12 bases remaining between them. CDR3 DNA: TGTGCCAGCAGCTACTTGGGGGCTACAGATACGCAGTATTTT. It yields the protein CASSYLGATDTQYF.

The chain employs TRBV30 and TRBJ2-7, with 9 bases identical to TRBD2. This CDR3 comprises 16 residues. Trimming at V came to 0 bases and at J to 6 bases, leaving 12 bases not matched to a gene. CDR1 is GTSNPN and CDR2 is SVGIG in the germline V gene (reference sequence). CDR3 bases: TGTGCCTGGAGTGTCAGGCGGGGGGGCCAGGGTTTCGAGCAGTACTTC. Translated: CAWSVRRGGQGFEQYF.

This clone was seen only a few times. The gene calls are TRBV19 and TRBJ1-1; possible D gene TRBD1, 5 bases. Per the germline V gene, CDR1 is LNHDA and CDR2 is SQIVND (reference sequence). V lost 3 bases and J 5 bases, leaving 16 bases between the germline ends. The CDR3 runs to 15 residues. The CDR3 sequence: CASSIGGGSGTEAFF. Here the CDR3 DNA reads TGTGCCAGTAGTATTGGCGGGGGGAGTGGAACTGAAGCTTTCTTT.

The chain has TRBV5-1 and TRBJ1-1, with 10 bases lining up with TRBD1. The CDR3 totals 13 residues. Looked up from germline, CDR1 is SGHRS and CDR2 is YFSETQ. V was clipped by 0 bases and J by 10 bases; unmatched bases: 3. CDR3: CASSLAGDRGAFF. The CDR3, as DNA: TGCGCCAGCAGCTTGGCAGGGGACAGGGGAGCTTTCTTT. Full variable domain (remainder filled in from reference TRBV5-1 and TRBJ1-1): KAGVTQTPRYLIKTRGQQVTLSCSPISGHRSVSWYQQTPGQGLQFLFEYFSETQRNKGNFPGRFSGRQFSNSRSEMNVSTLELGDSALYLCASSLAGDRGAFFGQGTRLTVV.

The chain has TRBV19 and TRBJ2-5, with 10 bases lining up with TRBD1. This CDR3 comprises 15 residues. Trimming removed 5 bases from V and 5 bases from J; junction bases left unmatched: 8. The germline V gene has CDR1 LNHDA and CDR2 SQIVND (reference sequence). The CDR3 reads CASSPGTGVMETQYF. The CDR3, as DNA: TGTGCCAGTAGTCCCGGGACAGGGGTTATGGAGACCCAGTACTTC.

In this sample, this clone turned up once. The rearrangement uses TRBV6-5 and TRBJ1-1, with D maybe TRBD1 (6 bases). Trimming pared 2 bases from V and 4 bases from J, leaving 17 bases between. Looked up from germline, CDR1 is MNHEY and CDR2 is SVGAGI. This CDR3 spans 16 amino acids. The CDR3 coding sequence is TGTGCCAGCAGTTACACAAACCCGACAGGAACCACTGAAGCTTTCTTT. As protein: CASSYTNPTGTTEAFF.

This clone was picked up many times. This rearrangement joins TRBV29-1 to TRBJ2-4; D perhaps matches TRBD2 (5 bases). The CDR3 runs to 19 residues. V was trimmed by 0 bases and J by 0 bases, leaving 21 bases between them. Germline V lookup: CDR1 SQVTM, CDR2 ANQGSEA. CDR3 in DNA: TGCAGCGTTGAAGATCGAGTTTCTCTTGGAGGTCTAGCCAAAAACATTCAGTACTTC. Protein: CSVEDRVSLGGLAKNIQYF.

This clone was seen a few times. The V gene is TRBV6-1, the J gene TRBJ2-1; 8 bases agree with TRBD1. From germline, CDR1 is MNHNS and CDR2 SASEGT. With V trimmed by 2 bases and J by 5 bases, 5 bases remained unmatched. The CDR3 sequence is 15 residues long. The CDR3 spells CASSEFHRGNNEQFF. DNA for the CDR3: TGTGCCAGCAGTGAATTTCACAGGGGGAACAATGAGCAGTTCTTC.

This clone was observed a handful of times. The chain combines TRBV5-5 with TRBJ2-2, with D possibly TRBD2 on 6 matching bases. Trimming took 3 bases from V and 1 from J, leaving 16 bases between them. The CDR3 extends over 17 amino acids. Germline CDR1 is SGHKS and CDR2 is YYEKEE (reference sequence). CDR3 protein: CASSWYRGGLNTGELFF. The CDR3 DNA sequence: TGTGCCAGCAGCTGGTACCGGGGAGGATTGAACACCGGGGAGCTGTTTTTT.

The V call is TRBV5-1, the J call TRBJ1-1, with D hard to call. The CDR3 spans 14 residues. V lost 1 base, J lost 8 bases, and 15 bases lay in between. Germline lookup yields CDR1 SGHRS and CDR2 YFSETQ. The CDR3 loop is CASSLSAGGGEAFF. The DNA of the CDR3 is TGCGCCAGCAGCTTGTCGGCGGGCGGAGGGGAAGCTTTCTTT.

The V gene is TRBV27, the J gene TRBJ2-5, with 11 bases aligning to TRBD2. Germline values: CDR1 MNHEY, CDR2 SMNVEV (reference sequence). This CDR3 has 18 residues. The V and J ends lost 5 bases and 1 base, in that order; junction bases with no gene match: 12. The CDR3 is CASSLLSTSGAPQETQYF. The CDR3 bases are TGTGCCAGCAGTCTCCTCTCGACTAGCGGGGCCCCCCAAGAGACCCAGTACTTC.

J is TRBJ1-2 and V is TRBV30, with 11 bases matching TRBD1. The CDR3 length is 13 residues. V lost 2 bases to trimming and J lost 7 bases; unmatched junction nucleotides: 3. Germline CDR1 is GTSNPN and CDR2 is SVGIG (reference sequence). CDR3 in amino acids: CAWSRTGGFGYTF. CDR3 nucleotides: TGTGCCTGGAGTCGGACAGGGGGCTTTGGCTACACCTTC.

The chain carries TRBV2 and TRBJ1-2, with D tentatively TRBD1 (5 bases). V lost 10 bases to trimming and J lost 8 bases, with 14 bases between them. The CDR3 consists of 11 residues. Germline V gene data show CDR1 as SNHLY and CDR2 as FYNNEI. The CDR3 protein is CATARDSGYTF. Written as DNA, the CDR3 is TGTGCCACAGCCCGGGACTCAGGCTACACCTTC.

DNA of the CDR3: TGCAGCGTTCCGTCCGGGGCTAACTATGGCTACACCTTC. This sequence encodes CSVPSGANYGYTF. The V and J genes are TRBV29-1 and TRBJ1-2; no reliable D call. CDR1 and CDR2 from the germline V gene are SQVTM and ANQGSEA. Trimming shortened V by 5 bases and J by 0 bases, and 10 bases separated the two germline ends. This CDR3 region has 13 residues.

V and J are TRBV11-2 and TRBJ2-7; D gene uncertain. The V gene's germline CDR1 is SGHAT and CDR2 FQNNGV. The V gene lost 1 base and the J gene lost 3 bases, with 10 bases spanning the gap. CDR3 size: 14 residues. CDR3 protein: CASSLAGSYYEQYF. Written as DNA, the CDR3 is TGTGCCAGCAGCTTAGCAGGATCCTACTACGAGCAGTACTTC.

J is TRBJ2-1 and V is TRBV14; 10 positions agree with TRBD2. There are 19 residues in the CDR3. Germline V gene sequence: CDR1 SGHDN, CDR2 FVKESK. The V gene end was trimmed by 1 base and the J gene end by 0 bases; junction bases not matched to a gene: 9. The CDR3 loop is CASSQALPGLASSYNEQFF. The CDR3 DNA reads as TGTGCCAGCAGCCAAGCCCTTCCGGGACTAGCGAGCTCCTACAATGAGCAGTTCTTC.

The chain links TRBV4-1 to TRBJ1-1; D remains unclear. The V and J ends lost 1 base and 0 bases respectively, with 15 bases between them. There are 17 residues in the CDR3. CDR1 is MGHRA and CDR2 is YSYEKL in the germline V gene. The CDR3, as DNA: TGCGCCAGCAGCCAAGGGCAGGCCTTCTCCCTGAACACTGAAGCTTTCTTT. This gives the protein CASSQGQAFSLNTEAFF.